What follows describes a single TCR beta chain. The data belong to a study of blood T cell repertoires in COVID-19. About the research overall: The United States, Italy and Spain were the sources of the acute and convalescent COVID-19 samples.

Produced via immunoSEQ multiplex PCR; TCRdb's table is partial and in-frame only. The sample has about 120,000 clones, around three quarters seen once. The source is a man aged 55 to 69 with active or convalescent COVID-19. The sample taken for sequencing was peripheral blood.

CDR3 bases: TGTGCCAGCAGGGGGGGGGACGTTAACTACGAGCAGTACTTC. Protein: CASRGGDVNYEQYF. This chain connects TRBV6-1 to TRBJ2-7; TRBD2 aligns across 7 bases. The CDR3 spans 14 residues. Losses at the gene ends were 6 bases for V and 3 bases for J; bases not matched to a gene: 8. The germline V gene has CDR1 MNHNS and CDR2 SASEGT.